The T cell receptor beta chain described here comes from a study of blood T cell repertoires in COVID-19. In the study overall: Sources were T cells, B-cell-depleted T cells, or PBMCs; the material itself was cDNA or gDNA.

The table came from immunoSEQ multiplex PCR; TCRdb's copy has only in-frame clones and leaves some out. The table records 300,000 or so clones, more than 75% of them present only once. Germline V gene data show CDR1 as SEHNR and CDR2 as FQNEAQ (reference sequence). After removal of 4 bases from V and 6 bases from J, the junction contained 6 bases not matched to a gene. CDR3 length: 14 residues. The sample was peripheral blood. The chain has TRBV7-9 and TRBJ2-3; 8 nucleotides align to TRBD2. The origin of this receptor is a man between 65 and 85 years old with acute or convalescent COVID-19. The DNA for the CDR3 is TGTGCCAGCAGCTGGGCGGGGGGAGTCGATACGCAGTATTTT. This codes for CASSWAGGVDTQYF.